In this sample, the clone carrying this TCR beta chain turned up many times. This CDR3 is built from 17 residues. The germline gives CDR1 MNHEY, CDR2 SVGEGT. V lost 6 bases and J 3 bases, leaving 21 bases between the germline ends. This sample was taken from a study of T-cell reconstitution after alpha-beta-depleted transplantation in children. Researchers prepared the TCRbeta library using unique molecular identifiers, the study reports. TCRdb processed the PCR reads anew with MiXCR; each CDR3 protein has one entry. The table has around 200,000 distinct CDR3 sequences, roughly 7.5% seen once; the top ten hold 3% to 3.5%.

The TCR comes from a human donor who donated a stem cell graft to a child with Wiskott-Aldrich syndrome. This material consisted of PBMCs from the stem cell graft donor, taken from the stem cell graft. The chain combines TRBV6-2 or TRBV6-3 with TRBJ2-1, with D possibly TRBD1 on 5 matching bases. The CDR3 region is CASRPLTVLGLYNEQFF. In DNA form, the CDR3 reads TGTGCCAGCAGACCACTGACAGTGTTAGGTCTCTACAATGAGCAGTTCTTC.